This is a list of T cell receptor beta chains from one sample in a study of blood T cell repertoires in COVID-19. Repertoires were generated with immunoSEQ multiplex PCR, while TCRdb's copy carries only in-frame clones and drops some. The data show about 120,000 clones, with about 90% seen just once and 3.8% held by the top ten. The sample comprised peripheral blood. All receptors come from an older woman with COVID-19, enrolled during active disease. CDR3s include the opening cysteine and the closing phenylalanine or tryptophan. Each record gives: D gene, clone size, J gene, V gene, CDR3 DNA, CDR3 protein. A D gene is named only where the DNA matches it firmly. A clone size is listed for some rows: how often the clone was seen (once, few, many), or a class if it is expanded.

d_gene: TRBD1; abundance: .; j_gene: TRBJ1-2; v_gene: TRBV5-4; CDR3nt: TGTGCCAGCAGCTTTGACAGGGGCTATGGCTACACCTTC; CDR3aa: CASSFDRGYGYTF
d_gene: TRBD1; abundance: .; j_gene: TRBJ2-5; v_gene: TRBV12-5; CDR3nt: TGTGCTAGTGGTTTGTTCGCCGGGGCAAACAGGGGCCAGGGGGCCCAGTACTTC; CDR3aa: CASGLFAGANRGQGAQYF
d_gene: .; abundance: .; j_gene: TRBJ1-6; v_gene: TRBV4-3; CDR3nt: TGCGCCAGCAGCCAAGAGACGTCCCCCGGGGTACCCCTCCACTTT; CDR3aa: CASSQETSPGVPLHF
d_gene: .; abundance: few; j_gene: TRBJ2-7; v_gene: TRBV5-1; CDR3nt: TGCGCCAGCAGTAAACCCACTAGGAACGAGCAGTACTTC; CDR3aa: CASSKPTRNEQYF
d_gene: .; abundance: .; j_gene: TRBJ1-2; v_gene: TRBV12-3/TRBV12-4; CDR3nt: TGTGCCAGCAGTTCAGGGGCGCGTGAAGGCTACACCTTC; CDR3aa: CASSSGAREGYTF
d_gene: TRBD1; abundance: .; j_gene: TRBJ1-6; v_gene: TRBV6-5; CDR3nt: TGTGCCAGCAGTACTGACAGGGAGTCACCCCTCCACTTT; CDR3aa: CASSTDRESPLHF
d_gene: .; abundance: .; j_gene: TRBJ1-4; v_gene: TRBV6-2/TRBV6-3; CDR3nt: TGTGCCAGCAGTTACATACCGGGAGGTCAACTGTTTTTT; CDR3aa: CASSYIPGGQLFF
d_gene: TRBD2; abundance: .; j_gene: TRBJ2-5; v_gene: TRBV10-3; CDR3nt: TGTGCCACCGCCCTAAGTAGCGGGGGAGAGACCCAGTACTTC; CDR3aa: CATALSSGGETQYF
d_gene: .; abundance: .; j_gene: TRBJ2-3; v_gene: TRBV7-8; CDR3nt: TGTGCCAGCAGCTCCCGATGGGGGACTGGCACAGATACGCAGTATTTT; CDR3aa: CASSSRWGTGTDTQYF
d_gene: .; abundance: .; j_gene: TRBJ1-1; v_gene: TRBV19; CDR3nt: TGTGCCAGTAGTGCAGTCAGGTGGACTGAAGCTTTCTTT; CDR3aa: CASSAVRWTEAFF
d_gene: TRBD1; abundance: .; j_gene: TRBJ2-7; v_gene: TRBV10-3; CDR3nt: TGTGCCATCGGGACAGGGGCTAGCGAGCAGTACTTC; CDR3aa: CAIGTGASEQYF
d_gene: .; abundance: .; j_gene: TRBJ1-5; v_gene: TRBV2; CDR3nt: TGTGCCAGCAACACAGAGGGTCAGCCCCAGCATTTT; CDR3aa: CASNTEGQPQHF
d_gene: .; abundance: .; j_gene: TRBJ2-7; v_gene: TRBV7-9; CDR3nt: TGTGCCAGCAGCTTTACTAAGACAGGCGTGGGAGCGCAGTACTTC; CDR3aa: CASSFTKTGVGAQYF
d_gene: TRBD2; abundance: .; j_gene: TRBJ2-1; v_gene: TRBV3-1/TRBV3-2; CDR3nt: TGTGCCAGCAGCCAAGGGCTAGCGGGGGGGACAAATGAGCAGTTCTTC; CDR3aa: CASSQGLAGGTNEQFF
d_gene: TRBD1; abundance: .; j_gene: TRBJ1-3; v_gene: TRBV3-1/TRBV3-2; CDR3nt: TGTGCCAGCAGCCCGACAGGGTCCGGAAACACCATATATTTT; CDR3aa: CASSPTGSGNTIYF
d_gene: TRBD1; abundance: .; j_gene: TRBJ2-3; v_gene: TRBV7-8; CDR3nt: TGTGCCAGCAATGCTGACAGGGGAGTCCTAACAGATACGCAGTATTTT; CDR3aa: CASNADRGVLTDTQYF
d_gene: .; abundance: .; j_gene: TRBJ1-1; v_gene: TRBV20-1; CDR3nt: TGCAGTGCTAGTTGGGGGGAGAACACTGAAGCTTTCTTT; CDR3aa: CSASWGENTEAFF
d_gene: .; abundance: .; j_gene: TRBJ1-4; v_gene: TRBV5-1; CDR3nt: TGCGCCAGCAGCTTGGAGGGCAGGGCAGGGGAAAAACTGTTTTTT; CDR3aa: CASSLEGRAGEKLFF
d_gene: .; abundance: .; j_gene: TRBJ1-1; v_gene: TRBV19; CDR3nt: TGTGCCAGTAGTACAATTGACACTGAAGCTTTCTTT; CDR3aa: CASSTIDTEAFF
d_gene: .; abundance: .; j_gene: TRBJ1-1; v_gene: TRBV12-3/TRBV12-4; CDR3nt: TGTGCCAGCAGTTTGAGGCCACGGGAAGCTTTCTTT; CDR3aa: CASSLRPREAFF
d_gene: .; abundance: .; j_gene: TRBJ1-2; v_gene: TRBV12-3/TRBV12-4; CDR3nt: TGTGCCAGCAGTTTAGCGCTAGGCTCTGGCTACACCTTC; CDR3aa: CASSLALGSGYTF
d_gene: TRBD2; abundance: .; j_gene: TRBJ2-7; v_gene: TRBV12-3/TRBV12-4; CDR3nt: TGTGCCAGCAGTTTACGGGACTACCCCCAGTACTTC; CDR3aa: CASSLRDYPQYF
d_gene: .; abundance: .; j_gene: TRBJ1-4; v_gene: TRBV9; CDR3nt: TGTGCCAGCAGCTCCGGTCCGGGGGGTGAAAAACTGTTTTTT; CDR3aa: CASSSGPGGEKLFF
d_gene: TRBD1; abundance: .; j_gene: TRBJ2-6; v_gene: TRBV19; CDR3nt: TGTGCCAGTAGGACAGGGGGAACCGGGGCCAACGTCCTGACTTTC; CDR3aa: CASRTGGTGANVLTF
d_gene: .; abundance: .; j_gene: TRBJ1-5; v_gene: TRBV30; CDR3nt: TGTGCCTGGAGTGCCGGGACACGGAGCAATCAGCCCCAGCATTTT; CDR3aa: CAWSAGTRSNQPQHF
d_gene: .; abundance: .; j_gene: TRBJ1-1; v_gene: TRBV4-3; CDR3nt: TGCGCCAGCAGCCGAAATATATACAGTGAAGCTTTCTTT; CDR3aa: CASSRNIYSEAFF
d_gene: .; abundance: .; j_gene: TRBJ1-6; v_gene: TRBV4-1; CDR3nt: TGCGCCAGCAGCCAAGATAAGACAGAACCCCTCCACTTT; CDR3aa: CASSQDKTEPLHF
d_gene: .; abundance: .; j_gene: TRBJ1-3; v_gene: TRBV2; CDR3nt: TGTGCCAGCAGGATTCCAGGTGGAAACTCTGGAAACACCATATATTTT; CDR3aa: CASRIPGGNSGNTIYF
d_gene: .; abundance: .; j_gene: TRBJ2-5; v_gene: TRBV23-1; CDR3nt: TGCGCCAGCAGCAAGGGGGAAAGGACAGCCTTGTCAGAGACCCAGTACTTC; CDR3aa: CASSKGERTALSETQYF
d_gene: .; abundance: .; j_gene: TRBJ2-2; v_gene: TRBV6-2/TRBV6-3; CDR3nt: TGTGCCAGCAGTCGACTAGTCCCGACCACCGGGGAGCTGTTTTTT; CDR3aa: CASSRLVPTTGELFF
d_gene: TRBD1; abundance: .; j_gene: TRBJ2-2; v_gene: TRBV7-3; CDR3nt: TGTGCCAGCAGCTACGACAGGGAGCACGGGGAGCTGTTTTTT; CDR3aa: CASSYDREHGELFF
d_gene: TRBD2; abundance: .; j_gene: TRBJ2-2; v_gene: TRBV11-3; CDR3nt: TGTGCCAGCAGCTTAGGGAGTAGCGGGGGACGCGCCGGGGAGCTGTTTTTT; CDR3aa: CASSLGSSGGRAGELFF
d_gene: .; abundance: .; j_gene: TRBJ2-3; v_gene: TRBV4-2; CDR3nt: TGTGCCAGCAGCCAAGCCCACAGGGACGTGGATACGCAGTATTTT; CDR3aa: CASSQAHRDVDTQYF
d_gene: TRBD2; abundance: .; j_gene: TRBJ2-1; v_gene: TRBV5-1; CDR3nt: TGCGCCAGCAGCTTGGCCGTGGCTAGCGGGGGAAGTGAGCAGTTCTTC; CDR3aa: CASSLAVASGGSEQFF
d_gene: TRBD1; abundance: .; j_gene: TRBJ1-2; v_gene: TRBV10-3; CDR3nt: TGTGCCATCAGTAAGGACAGGGACTATGGCTACACCTTC; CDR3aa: CAISKDRDYGYTF
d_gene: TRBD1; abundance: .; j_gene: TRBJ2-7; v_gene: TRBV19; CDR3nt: TGTGCCAGTGGGACAGGCCCCACCACCTACGAGCAGTACTTC; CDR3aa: CASGTGPTTYEQYF
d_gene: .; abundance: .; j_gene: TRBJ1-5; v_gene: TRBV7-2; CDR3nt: TGTGCCAGCAGCTTACAGGCGGGCGGCAATCAGCCCCAGCATTTT; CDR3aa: CASSLQAGGNQPQHF
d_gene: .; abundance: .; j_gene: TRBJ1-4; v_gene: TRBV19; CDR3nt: TGTGCCAGTAGTACGGCACAGGGCGTTGGAGAAAAACTGTTTTTT; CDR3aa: CASSTAQGVGEKLFF
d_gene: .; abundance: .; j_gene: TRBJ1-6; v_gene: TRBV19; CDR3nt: TGTGCCAGTAGTGCCCAGGGGCTGGGGAATTCACCCCTCCACTTT; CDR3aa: CASSAQGLGNSPLHF
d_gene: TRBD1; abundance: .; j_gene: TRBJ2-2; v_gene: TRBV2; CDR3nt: TGTGCCAGCAGAAACAGGGGGAGAGGTACCGGGGAGCTGTTTTTT; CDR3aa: CASRNRGRGTGELFF
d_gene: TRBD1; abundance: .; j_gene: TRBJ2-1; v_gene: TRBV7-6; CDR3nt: TGTGCCGCCTCGAAGGGGACAGAGTCCTACAATGAGCAGTTCTTC; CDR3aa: CAASKGTESYNEQFF
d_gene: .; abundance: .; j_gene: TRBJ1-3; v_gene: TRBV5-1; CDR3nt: TGCGCCAGCAGACGTTCCGCCAGGCCCTCTGGAAACACCATATATTTT; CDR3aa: CASRRSARPSGNTIYF
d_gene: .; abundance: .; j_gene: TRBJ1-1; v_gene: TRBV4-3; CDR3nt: TGCGCCAGCAGCCAAGATGTTGGAGTCATGCGAGCTTTCTTT; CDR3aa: CASSQDVGVMRAFF
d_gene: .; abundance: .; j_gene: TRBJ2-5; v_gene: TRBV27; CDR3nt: TGTGCCAGCAGTTTCGACCAAGAGACCCAGTACTTC; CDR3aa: CASSFDQETQYF
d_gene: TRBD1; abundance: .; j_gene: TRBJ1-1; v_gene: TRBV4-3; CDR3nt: TGCGCCAGCAGCCAAGATGGGGCAGGGGGCGGTGAAGCTTTCTTT; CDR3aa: CASSQDGAGGGEAFF
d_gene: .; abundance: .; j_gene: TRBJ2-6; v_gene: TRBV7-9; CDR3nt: TGTGCCAGCAGCGGCACCTCTGGGGCCAACGTCCTGACTTTC; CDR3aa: CASSGTSGANVLTF
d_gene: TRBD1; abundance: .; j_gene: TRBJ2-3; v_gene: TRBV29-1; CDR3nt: TGCAGCGTTGTGGGACAGTCTAGCACAGATACGCAGTATTTT; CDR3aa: CSVVGQSSTDTQYF
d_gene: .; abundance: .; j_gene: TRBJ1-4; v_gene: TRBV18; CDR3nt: TGTGCCAGCTCACCACCGAACGCCGGGAGGCCGAACACTAATGAAAAACTGTTTTTT; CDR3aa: CASSPPNAGRPNTNEKLFF
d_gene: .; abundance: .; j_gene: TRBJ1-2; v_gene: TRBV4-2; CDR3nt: TGTGCCAGCAGCCGCCGTCGGGAGACCACTAACTATGGCTACACCTTC; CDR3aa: CASSRRRETTNYGYTF
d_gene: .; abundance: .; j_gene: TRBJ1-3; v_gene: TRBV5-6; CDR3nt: TGTGCCAGCAGCTTTTTGTCCGGTCCCTCTGGAAACACCATATATTTT; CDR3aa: CASSFLSGPSGNTIYF